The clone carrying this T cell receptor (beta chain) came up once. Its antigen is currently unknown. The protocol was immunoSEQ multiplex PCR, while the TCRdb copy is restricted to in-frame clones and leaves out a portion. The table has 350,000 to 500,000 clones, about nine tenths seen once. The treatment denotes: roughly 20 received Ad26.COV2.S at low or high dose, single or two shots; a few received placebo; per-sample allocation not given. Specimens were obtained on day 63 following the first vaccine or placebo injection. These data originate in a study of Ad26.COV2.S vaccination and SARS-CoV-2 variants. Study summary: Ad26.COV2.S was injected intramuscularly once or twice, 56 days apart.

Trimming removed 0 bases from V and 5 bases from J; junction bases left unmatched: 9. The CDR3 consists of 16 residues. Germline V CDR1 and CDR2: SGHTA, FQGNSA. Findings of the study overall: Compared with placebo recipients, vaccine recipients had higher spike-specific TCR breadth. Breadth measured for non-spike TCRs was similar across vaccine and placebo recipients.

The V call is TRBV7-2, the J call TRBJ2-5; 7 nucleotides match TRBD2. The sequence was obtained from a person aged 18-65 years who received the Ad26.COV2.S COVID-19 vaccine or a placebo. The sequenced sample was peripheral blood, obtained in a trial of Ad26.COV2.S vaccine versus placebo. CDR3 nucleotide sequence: TGTGCCAGCAGCTTAGCTGGCGCGGGAGCCGGGGAGACCCAGTACTTC. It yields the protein CASSLAGAGAGETQYF.